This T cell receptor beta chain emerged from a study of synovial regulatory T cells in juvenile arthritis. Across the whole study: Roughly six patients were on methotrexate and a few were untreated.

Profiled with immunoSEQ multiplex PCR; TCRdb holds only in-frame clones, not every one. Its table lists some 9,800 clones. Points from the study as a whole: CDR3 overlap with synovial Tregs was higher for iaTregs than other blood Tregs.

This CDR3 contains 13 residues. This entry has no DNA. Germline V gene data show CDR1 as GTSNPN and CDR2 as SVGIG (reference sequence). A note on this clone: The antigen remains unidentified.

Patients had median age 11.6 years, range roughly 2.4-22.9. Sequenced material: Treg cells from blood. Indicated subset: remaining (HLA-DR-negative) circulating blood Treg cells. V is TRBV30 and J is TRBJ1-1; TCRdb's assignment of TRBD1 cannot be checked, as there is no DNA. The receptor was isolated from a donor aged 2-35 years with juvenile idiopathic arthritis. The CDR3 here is CAHTRGENTEAFF.